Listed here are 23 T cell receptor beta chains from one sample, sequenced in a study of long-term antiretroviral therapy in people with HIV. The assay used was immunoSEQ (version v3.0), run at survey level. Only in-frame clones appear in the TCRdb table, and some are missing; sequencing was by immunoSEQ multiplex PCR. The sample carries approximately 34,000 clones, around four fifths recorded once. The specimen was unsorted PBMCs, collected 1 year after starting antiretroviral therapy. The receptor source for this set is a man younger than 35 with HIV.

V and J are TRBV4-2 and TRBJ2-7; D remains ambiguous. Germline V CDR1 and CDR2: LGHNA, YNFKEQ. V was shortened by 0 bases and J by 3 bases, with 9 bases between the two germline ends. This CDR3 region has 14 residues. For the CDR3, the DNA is TGTGCCAGCAGCCAAGACCCGACCATCTACGAGCAGTACTTC. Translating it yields CASSQDPTIYEQYF.

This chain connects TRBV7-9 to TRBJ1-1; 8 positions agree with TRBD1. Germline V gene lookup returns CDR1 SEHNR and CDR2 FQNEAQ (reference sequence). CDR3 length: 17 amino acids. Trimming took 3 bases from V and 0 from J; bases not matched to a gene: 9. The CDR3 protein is CASSFSVTGAVNTEAFF. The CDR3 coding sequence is TGTGCCAGCAGCTTTTCCGTGACAGGGGCCGTGAACACTGAAGCTTTCTTT.

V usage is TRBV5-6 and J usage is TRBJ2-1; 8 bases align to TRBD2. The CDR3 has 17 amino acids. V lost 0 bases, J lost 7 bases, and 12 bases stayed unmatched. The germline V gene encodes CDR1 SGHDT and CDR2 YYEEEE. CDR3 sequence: CASSLELQRGPLNEQFF. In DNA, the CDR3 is TGTGCCAGCAGCTTGGAGCTACAGCGGGGGCCCCTAAATGAGCAGTTCTTC.

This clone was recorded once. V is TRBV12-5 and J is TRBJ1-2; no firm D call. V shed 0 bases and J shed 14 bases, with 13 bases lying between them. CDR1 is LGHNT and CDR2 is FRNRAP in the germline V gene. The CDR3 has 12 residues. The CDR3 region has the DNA TGTGCTAGTGGTTTGGTAACGGCCGGAGGGACCTTC. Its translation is CASGLVTAGGTF.

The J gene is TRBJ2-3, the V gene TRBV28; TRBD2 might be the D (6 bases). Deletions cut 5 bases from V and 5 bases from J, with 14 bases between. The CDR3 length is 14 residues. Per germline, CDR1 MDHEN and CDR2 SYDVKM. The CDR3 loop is CASSDGREVDTQYF. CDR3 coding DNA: TGTGCCAGCAGTGACGGGCGGGAAGTAGATACGCAGTATTTT.

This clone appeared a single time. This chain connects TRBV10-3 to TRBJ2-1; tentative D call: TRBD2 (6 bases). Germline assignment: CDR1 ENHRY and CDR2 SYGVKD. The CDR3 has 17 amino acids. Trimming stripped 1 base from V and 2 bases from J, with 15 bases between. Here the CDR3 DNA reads TGTGCCATCAGTGAGTTTGGGGGGTGGGGTACCTACAATGAGCAGTTCTTC. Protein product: CAISEFGGWGTYNEQFF.

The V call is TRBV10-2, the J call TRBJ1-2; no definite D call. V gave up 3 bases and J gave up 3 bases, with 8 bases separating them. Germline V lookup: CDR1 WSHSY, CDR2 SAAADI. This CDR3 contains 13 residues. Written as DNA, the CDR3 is TGCGCCAGCAGTGACCGGTGGGACTATGGCTACACCTTC. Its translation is CASSDRWDYGYTF.

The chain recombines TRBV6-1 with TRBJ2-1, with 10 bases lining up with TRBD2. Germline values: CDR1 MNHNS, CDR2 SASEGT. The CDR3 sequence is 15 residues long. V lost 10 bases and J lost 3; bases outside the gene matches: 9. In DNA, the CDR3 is TGTGCCATTCTGACCGGGACTAGCGTCTACAATGAGCAGTTCTTC. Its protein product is CAILTGTSVYNEQFF.

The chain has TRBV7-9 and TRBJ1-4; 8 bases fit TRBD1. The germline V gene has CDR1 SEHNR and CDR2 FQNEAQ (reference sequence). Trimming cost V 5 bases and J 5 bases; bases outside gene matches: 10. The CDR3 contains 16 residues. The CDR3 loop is CASSPPGQEGNEKLFF. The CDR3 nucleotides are TGTGCCAGCAGCCCGCCGGGACAGGAGGGGAATGAAAAACTGTTTTTT. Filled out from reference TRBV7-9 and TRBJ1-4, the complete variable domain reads DTGVSQNPRHKITKRGQNVTFRCDPISEHNRLYWYRQTLGQGPEFLTYFQNEAQLEKSRLLSDRFSAERPKGSFSTLEIQRTEQGDSAMYLCASSPPGQEGNEKLFFGSGTQLSVL.

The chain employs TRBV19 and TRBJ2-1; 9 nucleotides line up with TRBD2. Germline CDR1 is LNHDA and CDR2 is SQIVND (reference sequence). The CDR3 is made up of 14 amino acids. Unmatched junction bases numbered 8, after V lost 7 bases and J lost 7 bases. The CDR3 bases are TGTGCCAGTACCCAGGGACTAGCTGGGAATGAGCAGTTCTTC. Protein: CASTQGLAGNEQFF.

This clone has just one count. CDR3 loop: CASLERSRDFYNEQFF. The CDR3 DNA is TGTGCCAGCTTAGAACGCAGCCGGGACTTTTACAATGAGCAGTTCTTC. V usage is TRBV2 and J usage is TRBJ2-1; tentative D call: TRBD2 (6 bases). The germline gives CDR1 SNHLY, CDR2 FYNNEI. The CDR3 sequence is 16 residues long. Trimming left V 8 bases short and J 4 bases short, with 21 bases between.

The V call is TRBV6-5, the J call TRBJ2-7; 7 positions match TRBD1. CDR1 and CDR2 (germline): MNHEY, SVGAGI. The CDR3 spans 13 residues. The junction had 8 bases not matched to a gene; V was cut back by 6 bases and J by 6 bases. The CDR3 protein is CASSLGQLGEQYF. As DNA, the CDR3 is TGTGCCAGCAGCTTGGGACAGTTAGGCGAGCAGTACTTC.

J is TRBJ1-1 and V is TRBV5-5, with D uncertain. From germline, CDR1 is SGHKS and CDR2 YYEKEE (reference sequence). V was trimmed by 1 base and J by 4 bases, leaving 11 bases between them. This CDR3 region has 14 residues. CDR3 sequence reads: CASSLLAAFTEAFF. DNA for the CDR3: TGTGCCAGCAGCTTGTTGGCAGCCTTCACTGAAGCTTTCTTT. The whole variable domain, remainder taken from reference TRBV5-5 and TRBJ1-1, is DAGVTQSPTHLIKTRGQQVTLRCSPISGHKSVSWYQQVLGQGPQFIFQYYEKEERGRGNFPDRFSARQFPNYSSELNVNALLLGDSALYLCASSLLAAFTEAFFGQGTRLTVV.

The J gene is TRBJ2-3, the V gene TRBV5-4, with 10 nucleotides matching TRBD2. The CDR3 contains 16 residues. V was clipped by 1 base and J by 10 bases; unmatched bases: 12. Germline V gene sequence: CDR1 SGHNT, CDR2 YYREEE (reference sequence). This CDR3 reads CASSLRGTSAYTAQYF. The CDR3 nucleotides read TGTGCCAGCAGCTTGAGGGGGACTAGCGCTTATACGGCGCAGTATTTT.

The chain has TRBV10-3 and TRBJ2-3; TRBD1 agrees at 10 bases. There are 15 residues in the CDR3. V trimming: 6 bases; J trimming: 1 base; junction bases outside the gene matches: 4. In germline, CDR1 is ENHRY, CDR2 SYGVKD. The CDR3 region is CAIRGQGLGTDTQYF. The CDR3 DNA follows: TGTGCCATCAGGGGACAGGGGCTCGGCACAGATACGCAGTATTTT.

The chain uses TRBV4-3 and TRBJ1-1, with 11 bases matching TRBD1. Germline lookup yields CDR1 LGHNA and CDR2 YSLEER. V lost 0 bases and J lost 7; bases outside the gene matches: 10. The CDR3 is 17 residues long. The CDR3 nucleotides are TGCGCCAGCAGCCAAGATCGAGGACAGGGGGCGAGGGTTGAAGCTTTCTTT. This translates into CASSQDRGQGARVEAFF.

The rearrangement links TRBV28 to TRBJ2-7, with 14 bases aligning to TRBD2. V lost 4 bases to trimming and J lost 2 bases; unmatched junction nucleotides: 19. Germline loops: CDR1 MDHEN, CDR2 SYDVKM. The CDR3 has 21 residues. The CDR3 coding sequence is TGTGCCAGCAGTTGGGCAGATTCCGGGACTAGCGGGGGTGCCGATGCCTACGAGCAGTACTTC. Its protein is CASSWADSGTSGGADAYEQYF. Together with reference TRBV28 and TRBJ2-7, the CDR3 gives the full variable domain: DVKVTQSSRYLVKRTGEKVFLECVQDMDHENMFWYRQDPGLGLRLIYFSYDVKMKEKGDIPEGYSVSREKKERFSLILESASTNQTSMYLCASSWADSGTSGGADAYEQYFGPGTRLTVT.

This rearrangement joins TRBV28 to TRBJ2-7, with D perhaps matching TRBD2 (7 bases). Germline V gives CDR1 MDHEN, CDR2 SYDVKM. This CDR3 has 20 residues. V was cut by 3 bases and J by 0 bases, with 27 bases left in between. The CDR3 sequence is CASSFGRGGSLALISYEQYF. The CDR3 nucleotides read TGTGCCAGCAGTTTTGGGAGGGGGGGCTCCCTTGCCCTGATCTCCTACGAGCAGTACTTC. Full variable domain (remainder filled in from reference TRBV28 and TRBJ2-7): DVKVTQSSRYLVKRTGEKVFLECVQDMDHENMFWYRQDPGLGLRLIYFSYDVKMKEKGDIPEGYSVSREKKERFSLILESASTNQTSMYLCASSFGRGGSLALISYEQYFGPGTRLTVT.

This CDR3 is CASSSRQLNQPQHF. The CDR3 DNA sequence: TGTGCCAGCAGTAGTAGACAGCTCAATCAGCCCCAGCATTTT. The chain recombines TRBV6-6 with TRBJ1-5; TRBD1 is a possible D gene (5 bases). Deletions cut 5 bases from V and 3 bases from J, with 11 bases between. The CDR3 has 14 residues. In germline, CDR1 is MNHNY, CDR2 SVGAGI (reference sequence).

For the CDR3, the DNA is TGTGCCAGCAGCCCCGGGACTAGCGGCTACGAGCAGTACTTC. This translates into CASSPGTSGYEQYF. V usage is TRBV7-8 and J usage is TRBJ2-7, with TRBD2 matching 11 bases. From germline, CDR1 is SGHVS and CDR2 FQNEAQ. J gave up 3 bases and V 5 bases, and 3 bases lay outside the gene matches. The CDR3 loop spans 14 amino acids.

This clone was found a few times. This CDR3 is CASTTQGDEQFF. The CDR3 nucleotides are TGTGCCAGCACGACACAAGGGGATGAGCAGTTCTTC. The V call is TRBV6-1, the J call TRBJ2-1, with D possibly matching TRBD1 (5 bases). Trimming pared 7 bases from V and 8 bases from J, leaving 12 bases between. The CDR3 spans 12 residues. The germline gives CDR1 MNHNS, CDR2 SASEGT.

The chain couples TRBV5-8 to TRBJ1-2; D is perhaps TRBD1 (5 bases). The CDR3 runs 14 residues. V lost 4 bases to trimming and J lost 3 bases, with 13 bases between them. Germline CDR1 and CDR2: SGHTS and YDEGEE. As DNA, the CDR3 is TGTGCCAGCAGCCTACGGGGGGTCGACTATGGCTACACCTTC. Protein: CASSLRGVDYGYTF.

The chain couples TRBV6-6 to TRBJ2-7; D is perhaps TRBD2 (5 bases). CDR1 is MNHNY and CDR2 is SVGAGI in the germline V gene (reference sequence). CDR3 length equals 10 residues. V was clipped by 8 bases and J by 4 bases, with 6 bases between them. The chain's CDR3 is CASGSYEQYF. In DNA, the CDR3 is TGTGCCAGCGGGAGTTACGAGCAGTACTTC.